The rows below give T cell receptor beta chains drawn from one sample of a study of OX40 agonist ivuxolimab in advanced cancers. Using immunoSEQ multiplex PCR, the repertoire was profiled, and TCRdb retains in-frame clones only, with some absent. The sample shows 15,000 to 20,000 clones, more than 75% of them seen only once. The sample consisted of CD4+ or CD8+ T cells sorted from blood, taken in a trial of the OX40 agonist ivuxolimab. Source of these receptors: an adult with an advanced solid tumor such as melanoma, head and neck, liver or kidney cancer. CDR3s include the opening cysteine and the closing phenylalanine or tryptophan. The D gene is left open where the match is weak. Expanded clones are given a class, and other clones once, few, many or no size at all.

J | D | V | size | DNA | CDR3
TRBJ2-1 | NA | TRBV29-1 | NA | TGCAGCGGGAACGGGTACAATGAGCAGTTCTTC | CSGNGYNEQFF
TRBJ1-5 | NA | TRBV27 | NA | TGTGCCAGCAGGGACAGCCTTAATCAGCCCCAGCATTTT | CASRDSLNQPQHF
TRBJ1-2 | TRBD1 | TRBV9 | NA | TGTGCCAGCAGCGCAGGGGGGTATGGCTACACCTTC | CASSAGGYGYTF
TRBJ1-1 | NA | TRBV6-1 | NA | TGTGCCAGCAGGCAACGTGACCTGAACACTGAAGCTTTCTTT | CASRQRDLNTEAFF
TRBJ2-2 | TRBD1 | TRBV6-9 | NA | TGTGCCAGCAGTCCTCGGACAGGACTTCCCGGGGAGCTGTTTTTT | CASSPRTGLPGELFF
TRBJ1-5 | NA | TRBV2 | NA | TGTGCCAGCAAGCAAGGGCGATATAGCAATCAGCCCCAGCATTTT | CASKQGRYSNQPQHF
TRBJ1-2 | NA | TRBV5-5 | NA | TGTGCCAGCTCATCGCGAAAGACCTATGGCTACACCTTC | CASSSRKTYGYTF
TRBJ2-5 | NA | TRBV5-1 | NA | TGCGCCAGCAGCTTGGTAGGGCTCTCAAACACTGGGGAGACCCAGTACTTC | CASSLVGLSNTGETQYF
TRBJ2-7 | NA | TRBV27 | once | TGTGCCAGCAGTTTTACCTCCTACGAGCAGTACTTC | CASSFTSYEQYF
TRBJ1-5 | NA | TRBV6-5 | NA | TGTGCCAGCAGCATTAGGGGGGATCAGCCCCAGCATTTT | CASSIRGDQPQHF
TRBJ2-5 | NA | TRBV27 | once | TGTGCCAGCAGTTTTTGGGGGCCTAAAGAGACCCAGTACTTC | CASSFWGPKETQYF
TRBJ2-7 | NA | TRBV27 | NA | TGTGCCAGCAGTTCCTACAGGGAGTTCAACGAGCAGTACTTC | CASSSYREFNEQYF
TRBJ1-4 | NA | TRBV21-1 | NA | TGTGCCAGCAGCAAATTGCGCAACGGAGATGAAAAACTGTTTTTT | CASSKLRNGDEKLFF
TRBJ1-4 | TRBD1 | TRBV7-9 | NA | TGTGCCAGCAGCTTAGCCGCCGGGACAGGGAACGAAAAACTGTTTTTT | CASSLAAGTGNEKLFF
TRBJ1-1 | NA | TRBV11-2 | NA | TGTGCCAGCAGCTTAGGGGCAGTCACTGAAGCTTTCTTT | CASSLGAVTEAFF
TRBJ2-1 | NA | TRBV9 | NA | TGTGCCAGCAGCCCCTCAATGGGCAATGAGCAGTTCTTC | CASSPSMGNEQFF
TRBJ1-1 | NA | TRBV21-1 | NA | TGTGCCAGCAAGGGGTCAGGACAGTTGAACACTGAAGCTTTCTTT | CASKGSGQLNTEAFF
TRBJ1-3 | NA | TRBV11-2 | NA | TGTGCCAGCAGCTTATTTCGGACTGGAAACACCATATATTTT | CASSLFRTGNTIYF
TRBJ1-4 | NA | TRBV4-1 | NA | TGCGCCAGCAGCCAAGAAGACAGCCTGCCGAATGAAAAACTGTTTTTT | CASSQEDSLPNEKLFF
TRBJ1-4 | TRBD1 | TRBV7-9 | NA | TGTGCCAGCAGCGATGCTCACAGGGGATCTAATGAAAAACTGTTTTTT | CASSDAHRGSNEKLFF
TRBJ1-1 | TRBD1 | TRBV27 | NA | TGTGCCAGCAGTTTATCTGGGACAGGGGGTTGGTACACTGAAGCTTTCTTT | CASSLSGTGGWYTEAFF
TRBJ2-7 | NA | TRBV27 | once | TGTGCCAGCAGTATGACAGGGAGGTACGAGCAGTACTTC | CASSMTGRYEQYF
TRBJ2-7 | TRBD1 | TRBV7-3 | NA | TGTGCCAGCAGTACCGGGACAGGGGTTTACGAGCAGTACTTC | CASSTGTGVYEQYF
TRBJ2-7 | TRBD2 | TRBV9 | NA | TGTGCCAGCAGCGTAGTTGCGGGGGGTGTCTACGAGCAGTACTTC | CASSVVAGGVYEQYF
TRBJ2-5 | NA | TRBV5-4 | NA | TGTGCCAGCAGCTTGGAAGGGAAACAAGAGACCCAGTACTTC | CASSLEGKQETQYF
TRBJ1-3 | NA | TRBV20-1 | medium-sized | TGCACCACAGGGCGAGCGGACACCATATATTTT | CTTGRADTIYF
TRBJ2-3 | NA | TRBV27 | NA | TGTGCCAGCAGCCTGGGGGTGACACCTACCACAGATACGCAGTATTTT | CASSLGVTPTTDTQYF
TRBJ2-5 | NA | TRBV5-1 | NA | TGCGCCAGCAGCTTCCTCCGCCAGGAGACGACCCAGTACTTC | CASSFLRQETTQYF
TRBJ1-1 | NA | TRBV29-1 | NA | TGCAGCATTAGTATGAGTTCTGAAGCTTTCTTT | CSISMSSEAFF
TRBJ2-7 | NA | TRBV6-1 | NA | TGTGCCAGCAGTGAGGACGCTAACTACGAGCAGTACTTC | CASSEDANYEQYF
TRBJ2-6 | TRBD1 | TRBV7-3 | NA | TGTGCCAGCAGCCCACAGGGGGCGCTTTCTGGGGCCAACGTCCTGACTTTC | CASSPQGALSGANVLTF
TRBJ1-4 | NA | TRBV9 | NA | TGTGCCAGCACGGCCGGTCCCTCAACTAATGAAAAACTGTTTTTT | CASTAGPSTNEKLFF
TRBJ1-2 | NA | TRBV7-6 | NA | TGTGCCAGCAGCTTAGGCGGCAGGGGTGTCTATGGCTACACCTTC | CASSLGGRGVYGYTF
TRBJ1-1 | NA | TRBV5-1 | NA | TGCGCCAGCAGCATAAACAGGGCCACTGAAGCTTTCTTT | CASSINRATEAFF
TRBJ2-1 | NA | TRBV7-3 | NA | TGTGCCAGCAGCCCAAAAGCCCCCGGGACATACTACAATGAGCAGTTCTTC | CASSPKAPGTYYNEQFF
TRBJ2-7 | NA | TRBV11-2 | NA | TGTGCCAGCAGCTTCAATCCCGATTCCTTTAGCTCCTACGAGCAGTACTTC | CASSFNPDSFSSYEQYF
TRBJ1-6 | NA | TRBV10-3 | NA | TGTGCCATTCCAGGAAACTCCTATAATTCACCCCTCCACTTT | CAIPGNSYNSPLHF
TRBJ2-7 | TRBD2 | TRBV2 | NA | TGTGCCAGCACAATAAAGACTAGCGTTGTCTACGAGCAGTACTTC | CASTIKTSVVYEQYF
TRBJ2-1 | NA | TRBV7-3 | few | TGTGCCAGCAGCTTTTGGGGCGACAATGAGCAGTTCTTC | CASSFWGDNEQFF
TRBJ1-3 | TRBD1 | TRBV5-6 | NA | TGTGCCAGCAGCCCGGGGACAGCAGAATTAAACACCATATATTTT | CASSPGTAELNTIYF
TRBJ2-3 | NA | TRBV6-1 | NA | TGTGCCAGCAGTGAAGAGTGGGGCACAGATACGCAGTATTTT | CASSEEWGTDTQYF
TRBJ2-1 | NA | TRBV20-1 | NA | TGCAGTGCGCACCATAATGAGCAGTTCTTC | CSAHHNEQFF
TRBJ2-1 | TRBD1 | TRBV29-1 | NA | TGCAGCGTTATGGACAGGGTCAGGTACAATGAGCAGTTCTTC | CSVMDRVRYNEQFF
TRBJ1-2 | NA | TRBV5-5 | NA | TGTGCCAGCAGCTTGGTGGTGGGGGACTATGGCTACACCTTC | CASSLVVGDYGYTF
TRBJ1-3 | NA | TRBV4-1 | NA | TGCGCCAGCAGCCAAGATTTGGGCAGCTCTGGAAACACCATATATTTT | CASSQDLGSSGNTIYF
TRBJ1-1 | NA | TRBV6-6 | NA | TGTGCCAGCAGTTCGGTAGGGAACACTGAAGCTTTCTTT | CASSSVGNTEAFF
TRBJ1-2 | NA | TRBV29-1 | once | TGCAGCGTTGAAGACCCGGGGGCGAACTATGGCTACACCTTC | CSVEDPGANYGYTF
TRBJ1-1 | TRBD1 | TRBV9 | NA | TGTGCCAGCAGCGTCGACAGGGGGTTGGACACTGAAGCTTTCTTT | CASSVDRGLDTEAFF
TRBJ2-3 | NA | TRBV19 | NA | TGTGCCAGTGAAAACCACCGGGGAAGGGATACGCAGTATTTT | CASENHRGRDTQYF
TRBJ2-7 | TRBD2 | TRBV2 | NA | TGTGCCAGCAGCGGGGGACTAGCGTACGAGCAGTACTTC | CASSGGLAYEQYF
TRBJ1-2 | TRBD1 | TRBV9 | NA | TGTGCCAGCAGCGACGGTGTTAACAGGGGAAGGGACTATGGCTACACCTTC | CASSDGVNRGRDYGYTF
TRBJ1-2 | TRBD1 | TRBV5-1 | NA | TGCGCCAGCAGCTTGCTACAGGGGTTAGATGGCTACACCTTC | CASSLLQGLDGYTF
TRBJ1-2 | NA | TRBV6-6 | NA | TGTGCCAGCAGTTACCCACGGGACGGATCTAACTATGGCTACACCTTC | CASSYPRDGSNYGYTF
TRBJ2-2 | NA | TRBV10-1 | NA | TGCGCCAGCAGTGAGTCGTACCAGTTTCCCGGGGAGCTGTTTTTT | CASSESYQFPGELFF